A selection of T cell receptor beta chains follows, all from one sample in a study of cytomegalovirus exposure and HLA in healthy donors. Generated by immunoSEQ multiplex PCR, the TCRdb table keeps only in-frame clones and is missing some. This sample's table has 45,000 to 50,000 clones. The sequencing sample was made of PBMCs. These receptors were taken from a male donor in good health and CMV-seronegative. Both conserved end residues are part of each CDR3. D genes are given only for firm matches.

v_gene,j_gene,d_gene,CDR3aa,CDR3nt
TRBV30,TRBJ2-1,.,CAWGRYNEQFF,TGTGCCTGGGGCCGCTACAATGAGCAGTTCTTC
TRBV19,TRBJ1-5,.,CASTKQVAGENQPQHF,TGTGCCAGTACTAAGCAGGTGGCAGGGGAAAATCAGCCCCAGCATTTT
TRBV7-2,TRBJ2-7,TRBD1,CASSPWTGAYEQYF,TGTGCCAGCAGCCCTTGGACAGGGGCCTACGAGCAGTACTTC
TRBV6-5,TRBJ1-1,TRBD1,CASSDTGGLNTEAFF,TGTGCCAGCAGCGATACAGGGGGCTTGAACACTGAAGCTTTCTTT
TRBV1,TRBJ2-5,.,CTSSQDYQETQYF,TGCACCAGCAGCCAAGATTATCAAGAGACCCAGTACTTC
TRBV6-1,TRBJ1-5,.,CASSEWEGGSNQPQHF,TGTGCCAGCAGTGAGTGGGAGGGTGGGAGCAATCAGCCCCAGCATTTT
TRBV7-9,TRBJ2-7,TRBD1,CASSLGGSGTGYDEQYF,TGTGCCAGCAGCTTAGGGGGGAGCGGGACAGGGTACGACGAGCAGTACTTC
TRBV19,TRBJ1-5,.,CASSIVQGRGNQPQHF,TGTGCCAGTAGTATAGTACAGGGACGGGGTAATCAGCCCCAGCATTTT
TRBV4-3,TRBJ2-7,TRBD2,CASSPGLAASSYEQYF,TGCGCCAGCAGCCCAGGACTAGCGGCTTCCTCCTACGAGCAGTACTTC
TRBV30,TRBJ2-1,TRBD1,CAWSPGQGPYNEQFF,TGTGCCTGGAGTCCAGGACAGGGGCCCTACAATGAGCAGTTCTTC
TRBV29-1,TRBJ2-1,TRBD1,CSVARTGVANEQFF,TGCAGCGTTGCAAGGACAGGCGTCGCCAATGAGCAGTTCTTC
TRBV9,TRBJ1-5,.,CASSEQGGNQPQHF,TGTGCCAGCAGCGAACAGGGTGGCAATCAGCCCCAGCATTTT
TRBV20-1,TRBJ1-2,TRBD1,CSAPWTGSYTF,TGCAGTGCCCCCTGGACAGGGAGCTACACCTTC
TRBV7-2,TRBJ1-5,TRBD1,CASSLRGTGLHDQPQHF,TGTGCCAGCAGCTTAAGGGGGACAGGACTACATGATCAGCCCCAGCATTTT
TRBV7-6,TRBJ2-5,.,CASSFKETQYF,TGTGCCAGCAGCTTTAAAGAGACCCAGTACTTC
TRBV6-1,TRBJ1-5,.,CASQELQGPQPQHF,TGTGCTTCTCAGGAGCTCCAGGGGCCTCAGCCCCAGCATTTT
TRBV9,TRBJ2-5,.,CASSLSEETQYF,TGTGCCAGCAGCCTTTCGGAGGAGACCCAGTACTTC
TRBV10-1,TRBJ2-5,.,CASSAREGETQYF,TGCGCCAGCAGTGCACGGGAAGGAGAGACCCAGTACTTC
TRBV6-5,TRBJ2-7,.,CASGYSSLSYEQYF,TGTGCCAGCGGTTACTCGAGCTTGTCCTACGAGCAGTACTTC
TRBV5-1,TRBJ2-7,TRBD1,CASSFGTASYEQYF,TGCGCCAGCAGCTTCGGGACAGCCTCCTACGAGCAGTACTTC
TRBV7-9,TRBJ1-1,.,CASTNRADTEAFF,TGTGCCAGCACCAACAGGGCGGACACTGAAGCTTTCTTT
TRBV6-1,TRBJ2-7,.,CASGTYTSGQYF,TGTGCCAGCGGGACATACACCTCCGGGCAGTACTTC
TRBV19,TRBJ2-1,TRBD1,CASGPNRGPPISYNEQFF,TGTGCCAGTGGGCCTAACAGGGGGCCTCCCATCTCCTACAATGAGCAGTTCTTC
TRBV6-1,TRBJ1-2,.,CASSEVPSGYTF,TGTGCCAGCAGTGAAGTCCCTTCTGGCTACACCTTC
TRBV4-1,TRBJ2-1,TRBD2,CASSLGGGAGVVGNEQFF,TGCGCCAGCAGCCTCGGCGGCGGAGCGGGGGTCGTTGGCAATGAGCAGTTCTTC
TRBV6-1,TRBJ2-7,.,CASSEELRGHEQYF,TGTGCCAGCAGTGAAGAGCTCAGGGGCCACGAGCAGTACTTC
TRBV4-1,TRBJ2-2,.,CASSQDLGGRLKDTGELFF,TGCGCCAGCAGCCAAGATCTAGGAGGGCGCCTCAAGGACACCGGGGAGCTGTTTTTT
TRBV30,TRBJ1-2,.,CAWSVFTGSYTF,TGTGCCTGGAGTGTATTTACGGGAAGCTACACCTTC
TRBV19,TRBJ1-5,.,CASRQVNRSNQPQHF,TGTGCCAGTAGACAGGTTAACCGGAGCAATCAGCCCCAGCATTTT
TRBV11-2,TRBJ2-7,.,CASSISRVGSYEQYF,TGTGCCAGCAGCATTTCGAGGGTCGGCTCCTACGAGCAGTACTTC
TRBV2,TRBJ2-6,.,CASSQDSVVSGANVLTF,TGTGCCAGCAGTCAGGACAGCGTCGTCTCTGGGGCCAACGTCCTGACTTTC
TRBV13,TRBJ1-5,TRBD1,CASSLGRQGGQPQHF,TGTGCCAGCAGCTTAGGCAGACAGGGAGGACAGCCCCAGCATTTT
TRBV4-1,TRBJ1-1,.,CASSQGEGSQGREAFF,TGCGCCAGCAGCCAAGGAGAGGGCTCCCAAGGCCGTGAAGCTTTCTTT
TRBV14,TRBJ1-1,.,CASSQVEMANTEAFF,TGTGCCAGCAGCCAAGTCGAAATGGCAAACACTGAAGCTTTCTTT
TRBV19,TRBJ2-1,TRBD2,CASSAPGLAGRIF,TGTGCCAGTAGTGCCCCGGGGCTAGCGGGGCGAATCTTC
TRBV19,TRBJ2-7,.,CASSIALQGNEQYF,TGTGCCAGTAGTATTGCGTTGCAGGGCAACGAGCAGTACTTC
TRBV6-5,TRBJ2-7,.,CASSYSQGYEQYF,TGTGCCAGCAGTTACTCCCAGGGCTACGAGCAGTACTTC